This T cell receptor (beta chain) emerged from a study of blood T cell repertoires in COVID-19. About the research overall: Specimens from acute and convalescent COVID-19 originated in the United States, Italy and Spain.

Libraries were prepared by immunoSEQ multiplex PCR; TCRdb keeps only in-frame clonotypes and omits some of them. The table has some 240,000 clones, about four fifths seen once; the top ten hold 7.5%. This clone has a handful of counts. Trimming removed 3 bases from V and 1 base from J, with 9 bases in between. The CDR3 totals 14 residues. Germline V gene sequence: CDR1 SEHNR, CDR2 FQNEAQ (reference sequence). The rearrangement joins TRBV7-9 to TRBJ1-1, with D possibly being TRBD1 (5 bases). The sequencing input was peripheral blood. The clonotype was recovered from a woman older than 75 with COVID-19, enrolled during active disease. The CDR3 loop is CASSFSGANTEAFF. In nucleotides, the CDR3 is TGTGCCAGCAGCTTCAGTGGGGCGAACACTGAAGCTTTCTTT. Together with reference TRBV7-9 and TRBJ1-1, the CDR3 gives the full variable domain: DTGVSQNPRHKITKRGQNVTFRCDPISEHNRLYWYRQTLGQGPEFLTYFQNEAQLEKSRLLSDRFSAERPKGSFSTLEIQRTEQGDSAMYLCASSFSGANTEAFFGQGTRLTVV.